This TCR beta chain is drawn from a study of T-cell memory formation after mild COVID-19. Overall study context: Each donor largely had its own TCR clusters.

Study-wide findings and caveats: The study detected some responding clones in pre-infection memory, suggesting cross-reactive memory joined. Clones shrinking between day 15 and 85 showed a balanced CD4/CD8 split, and those that grew later tilted toward CD4+.

Germline V CDR1 and CDR2: MNHEY, SVGAGI. Between the trimmed V and J ends, which lost 10 bases and 6 bases, there was a span of 18 bases. This CDR3 is built from 13 residues. The table lists this clonotype with a few counts. The antigen remains unidentified. UMIs and sample barcodes were carried by the TCR alpha and TCR beta cDNA libraries that 5'RACE produced using constant-segment primers. From the 5' RACE reads, TCRdb called clonotypes with MiXCR, one entry per CDR3 protein. The table has over 150,000 distinct CDR3 sequences, over 10% seen once. The V call is TRBV6-5, the J call TRBJ1-2, with a possible D match to TRBD1 (5 bases). The sample taken for sequencing was PBMCs or a T cell subset sorted from them (not recorded which). This TCR was recovered from a man aged 18 to 30 who had mild COVID-19 (a few samples of this study predate the infection). Cell type and time point are not known. The DNA for the CDR3 is TGTGCCACCCACCTGGAGGGACGCCATGGCTACACCTTC. Translated, it gives CATHLEGRHGYTF.